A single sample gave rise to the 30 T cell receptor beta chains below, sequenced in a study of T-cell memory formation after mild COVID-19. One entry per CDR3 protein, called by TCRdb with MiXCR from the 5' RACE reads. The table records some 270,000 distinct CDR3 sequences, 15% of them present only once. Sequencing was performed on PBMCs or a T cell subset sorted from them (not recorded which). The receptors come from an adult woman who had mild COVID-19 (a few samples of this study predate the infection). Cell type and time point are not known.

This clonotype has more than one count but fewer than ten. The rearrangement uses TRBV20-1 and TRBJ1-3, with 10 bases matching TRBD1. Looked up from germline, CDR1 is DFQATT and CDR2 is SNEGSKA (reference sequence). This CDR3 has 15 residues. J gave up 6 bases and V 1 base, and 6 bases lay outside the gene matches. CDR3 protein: CSARAGQGLLNTIYF. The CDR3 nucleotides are TGCAGTGCTAGAGCGGGACAGGGGCTGTTAAACACCATATATTTT.

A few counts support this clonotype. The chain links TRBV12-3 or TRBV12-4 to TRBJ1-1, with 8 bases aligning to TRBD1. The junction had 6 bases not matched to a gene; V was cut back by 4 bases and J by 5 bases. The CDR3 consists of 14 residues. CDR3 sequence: CASSYTGGMTEAFF. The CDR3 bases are TGTGCCAGCAGTTATACAGGGGGAATGACTGAAGCTTTCTTT.

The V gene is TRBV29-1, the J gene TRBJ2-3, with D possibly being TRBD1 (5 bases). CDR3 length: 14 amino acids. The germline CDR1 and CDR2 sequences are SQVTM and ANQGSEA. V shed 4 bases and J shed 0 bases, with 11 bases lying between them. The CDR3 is CSVGSQVSTDTQYF. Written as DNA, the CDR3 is TGCAGCGTTGGATCACAGGTCAGCACAGATACGCAGTATTTT.

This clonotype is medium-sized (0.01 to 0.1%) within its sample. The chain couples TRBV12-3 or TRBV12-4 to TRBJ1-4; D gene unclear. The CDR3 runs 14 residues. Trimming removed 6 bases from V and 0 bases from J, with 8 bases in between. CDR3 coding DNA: TGTGCCAGCAGCTCGTACGCAACTAATGAAAAACTGTTTTTT. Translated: CASSSYATNEKLFF.

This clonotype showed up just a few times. CDR3 residues: CASSPGNSAHEQYF. DNA for the CDR3: TGCGCCAGCAGCCCAGGCAATAGTGCTCACGAGCAGTACTTC. V is TRBV5-1 and J is TRBJ2-7; D gene unclear. CDR1 and CDR2 from the germline V gene are SGHRS and YFSETQ. This CDR3 has 14 residues. Trimming took 4 bases from V and 5 from J, leaving 16 bases between them.

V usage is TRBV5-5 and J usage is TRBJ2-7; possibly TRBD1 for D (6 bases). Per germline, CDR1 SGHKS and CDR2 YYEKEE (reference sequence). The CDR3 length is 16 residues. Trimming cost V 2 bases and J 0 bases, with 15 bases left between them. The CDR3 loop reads CASSLTPTGASYEQYF. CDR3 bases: TGTGCCAGCAGCTTAACTCCGACAGGTGCCTCCTACGAGCAGTACTTC. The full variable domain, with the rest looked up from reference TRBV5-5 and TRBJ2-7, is DAGVTQSPTHLIKTRGQQVTLRCSPISGHKSVSWYQQVLGQGPQFIFQYYEKEERGRGNFPDRFSARQFPNYSSELNVNALLLGDSALYLCASSLTPTGASYEQYFGPGTRLTVT.

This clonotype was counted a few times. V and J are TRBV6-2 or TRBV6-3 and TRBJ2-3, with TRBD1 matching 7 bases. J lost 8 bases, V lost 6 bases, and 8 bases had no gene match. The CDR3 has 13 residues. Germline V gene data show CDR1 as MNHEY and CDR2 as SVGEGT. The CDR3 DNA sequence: TGTGCCAGCAGATTTGACAGGGCCTCTACGCAGTATTTT. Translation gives CASRFDRASTQYF.

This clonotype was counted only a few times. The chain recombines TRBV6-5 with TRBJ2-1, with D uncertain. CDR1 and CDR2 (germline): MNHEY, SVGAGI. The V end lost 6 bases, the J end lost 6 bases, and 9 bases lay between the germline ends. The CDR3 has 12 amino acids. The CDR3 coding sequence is TGTGCCAGCAGAGCGACCAGCAATGAGCAGTTCTTC. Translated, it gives CASRATSNEQFF.

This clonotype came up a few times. CDR3 bases: TGCAGTGCTAGAGACCTAGACAGGGTCCTCAGTGGCGAGCAGTACTTC. It translates to CSARDLDRVLSGEQYF. This sequence joins TRBV20-1 and TRBJ2-7; 7 bases line up with TRBD1. Germline values: CDR1 DFQATT, CDR2 SNEGSKA (reference sequence). Trimming took 0 bases from V and 6 from J; bases not matched to a gene: 14. The CDR3 is 16 amino acids.

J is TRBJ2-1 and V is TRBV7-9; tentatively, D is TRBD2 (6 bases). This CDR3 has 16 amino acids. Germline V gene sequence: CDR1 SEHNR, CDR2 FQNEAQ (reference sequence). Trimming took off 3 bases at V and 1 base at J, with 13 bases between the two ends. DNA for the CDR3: TGTGCCAGCAGCTTTCGCCCGGGGGAGTCCTACAATGAGCAGTTCTTC. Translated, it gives CASSFRPGESYNEQFF. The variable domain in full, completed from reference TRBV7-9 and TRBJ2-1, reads DTGVSQNPRHKITKRGQNVTFRCDPISEHNRLYWYRQTLGQGPEFLTYFQNEAQLEKSRLLSDRFSAERPKGSFSTLEIQRTEQGDSAMYLCASSFRPGESYNEQFFGPGTRLTVL.

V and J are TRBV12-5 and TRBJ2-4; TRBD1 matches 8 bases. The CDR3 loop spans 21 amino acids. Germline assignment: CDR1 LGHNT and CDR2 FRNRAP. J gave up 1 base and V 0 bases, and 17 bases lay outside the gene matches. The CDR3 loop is CASGLVLGTGRSSWAKNIQYF. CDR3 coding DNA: TGTGCTAGTGGTTTGGTACTTGGGACAGGCCGCTCCTCATGGGCCAAAAACATTCAGTACTTC.

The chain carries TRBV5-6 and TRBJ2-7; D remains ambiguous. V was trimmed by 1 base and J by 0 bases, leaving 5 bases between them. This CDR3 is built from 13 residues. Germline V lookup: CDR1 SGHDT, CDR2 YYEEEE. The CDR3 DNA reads TGTGCCAGCAGCTTGTTGCACTCCTACGAGCAGTACTTC. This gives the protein CASSLLHSYEQYF.

The CDR3 DNA reads as TGTGCCAGCACTACAGGGCGCGGCTACACCTTC. It is translated as CASTTGRGYTF. V is TRBV7-2 and J is TRBJ1-2; D is perhaps TRBD1 (6 bases). This CDR3 contains 11 residues. Trimming pared 7 bases from V and 8 bases from J, leaving 11 bases between. Germline assignment: CDR1 SGHTA and CDR2 FQGNSA.

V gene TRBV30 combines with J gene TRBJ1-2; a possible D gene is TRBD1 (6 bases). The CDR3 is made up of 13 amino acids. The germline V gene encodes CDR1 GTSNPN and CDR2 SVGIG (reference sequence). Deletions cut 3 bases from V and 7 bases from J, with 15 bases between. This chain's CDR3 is CAWSEWGAGGYTF. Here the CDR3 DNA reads TGTGCCTGGAGCGAGTGGGGGGCTGGTGGCTACACCTTC.

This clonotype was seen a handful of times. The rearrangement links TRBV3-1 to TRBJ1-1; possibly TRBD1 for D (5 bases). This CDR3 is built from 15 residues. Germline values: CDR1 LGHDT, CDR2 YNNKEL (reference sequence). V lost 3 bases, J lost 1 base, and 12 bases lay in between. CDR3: CASSQLRGANTEAFF. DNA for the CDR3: TGTGCCAGCAGCCAGCTAAGGGGAGCGAACACTGAAGCTTTCTTT.

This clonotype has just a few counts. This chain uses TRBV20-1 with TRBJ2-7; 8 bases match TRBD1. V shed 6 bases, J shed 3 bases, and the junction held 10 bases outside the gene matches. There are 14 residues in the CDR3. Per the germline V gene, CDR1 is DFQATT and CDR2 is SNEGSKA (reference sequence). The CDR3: CSAARGTGVYEQYF. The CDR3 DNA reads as TGCAGTGCAGCCCGAGGGACAGGTGTCTACGAGCAGTACTTC.

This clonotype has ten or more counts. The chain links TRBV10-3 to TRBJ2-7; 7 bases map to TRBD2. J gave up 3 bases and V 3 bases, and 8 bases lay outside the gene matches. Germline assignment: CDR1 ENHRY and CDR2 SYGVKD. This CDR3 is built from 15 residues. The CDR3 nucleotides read TGTGCCATCAGTGAAGCCCCCCCGGGGGGCTACGAGCAGTACTTC. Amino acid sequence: CAISEAPPGGYEQYF.

The CDR3 nucleotides read TGTGCCAGCAGTTGGGGACGGTTGAACACTGAAGCTTTCTTT. Amino acids: CASSWGRLNTEAFF. V and J are TRBV2 and TRBJ1-1; a possible D gene is TRBD1 (5 bases). Germline CDR1 is SNHLY and CDR2 is FYNNEI. The V gene lost 5 bases and the J gene lost 0 bases, with 10 bases spanning the gap. The CDR3 sequence is 14 residues long.

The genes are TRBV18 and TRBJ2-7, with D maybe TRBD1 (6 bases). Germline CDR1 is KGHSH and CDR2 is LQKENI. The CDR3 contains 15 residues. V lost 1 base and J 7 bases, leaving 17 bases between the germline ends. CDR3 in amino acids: CASSPLAPARGEQYF. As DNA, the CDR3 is TGTGCCAGCTCACCACTGGCACCCGCGAGGGGGGAGCAGTACTTC.

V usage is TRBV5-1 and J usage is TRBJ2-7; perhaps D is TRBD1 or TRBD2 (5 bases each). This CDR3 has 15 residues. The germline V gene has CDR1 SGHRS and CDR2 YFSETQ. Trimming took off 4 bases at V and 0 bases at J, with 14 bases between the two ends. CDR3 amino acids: CASSMGRRISYEQYF. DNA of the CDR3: TGCGCCAGCAGCATGGGACGGAGGATCTCCTACGAGCAGTACTTC.

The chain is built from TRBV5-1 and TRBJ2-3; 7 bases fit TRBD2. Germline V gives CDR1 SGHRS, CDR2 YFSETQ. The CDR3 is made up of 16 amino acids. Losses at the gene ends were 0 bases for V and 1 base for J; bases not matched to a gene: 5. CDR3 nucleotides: TGCGCCAGCAGCTTGGAAGCGGGGCGGGGCACAGATACGCAGTATTTT. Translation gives CASSLEAGRGTDTQYF.

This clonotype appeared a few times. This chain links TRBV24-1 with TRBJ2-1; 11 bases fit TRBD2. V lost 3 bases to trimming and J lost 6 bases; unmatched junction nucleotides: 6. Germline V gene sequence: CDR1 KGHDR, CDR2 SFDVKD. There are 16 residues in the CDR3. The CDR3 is CATSDPGLAEPNEQFF. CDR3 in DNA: TGTGCCACCAGTGATCCGGGACTAGCGGAACCCAATGAGCAGTTCTTC.

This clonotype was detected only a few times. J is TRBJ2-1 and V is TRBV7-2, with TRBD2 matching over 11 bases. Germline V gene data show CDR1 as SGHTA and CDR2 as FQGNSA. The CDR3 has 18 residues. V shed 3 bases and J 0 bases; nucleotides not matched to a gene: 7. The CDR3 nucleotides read TGTGCCAGCAGCTTCGCTAGCGGGAGGCCTAGCTCCTACAATGAGCAGTTCTTC. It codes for CASSFASGRPSSYNEQFF.

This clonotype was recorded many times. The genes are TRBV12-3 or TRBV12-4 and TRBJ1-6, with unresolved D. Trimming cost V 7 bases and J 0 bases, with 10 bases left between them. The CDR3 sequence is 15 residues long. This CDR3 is CASMKQSSYNSPLHF. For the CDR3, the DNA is TGTGCCAGCATGAAGCAGAGCTCCTATAATTCACCCCTCCACTTT.

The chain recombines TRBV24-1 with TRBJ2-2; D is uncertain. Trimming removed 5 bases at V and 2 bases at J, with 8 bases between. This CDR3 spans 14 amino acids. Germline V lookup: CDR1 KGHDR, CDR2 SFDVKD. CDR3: CATSGQANTGELFF. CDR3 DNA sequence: TGTGCCACCAGTGGGCAGGCCAACACCGGGGAGCTGTTTTTT.

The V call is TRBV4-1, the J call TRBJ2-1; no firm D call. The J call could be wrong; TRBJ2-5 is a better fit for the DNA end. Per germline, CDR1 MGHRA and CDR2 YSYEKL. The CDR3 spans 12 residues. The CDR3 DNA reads TGCGCCAGCAGCCAACCTCAAGAGACCCAGTACTTC. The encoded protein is CASSQPQETQYF.

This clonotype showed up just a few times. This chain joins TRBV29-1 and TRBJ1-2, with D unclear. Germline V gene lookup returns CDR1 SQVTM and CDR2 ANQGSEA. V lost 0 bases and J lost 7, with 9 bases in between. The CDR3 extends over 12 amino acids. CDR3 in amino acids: CSVEDLSGGYTF. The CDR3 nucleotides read TGCAGCGTTGAAGATCTTTCGGGTGGCTACACCTTC.

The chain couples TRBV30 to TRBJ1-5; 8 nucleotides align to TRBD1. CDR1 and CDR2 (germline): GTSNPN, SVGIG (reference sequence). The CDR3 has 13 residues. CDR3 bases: TGTGCTTCAGGGGGCATGGTGGATCAGCCCCAGCATTTT. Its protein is CASGGMVDQPQHF.

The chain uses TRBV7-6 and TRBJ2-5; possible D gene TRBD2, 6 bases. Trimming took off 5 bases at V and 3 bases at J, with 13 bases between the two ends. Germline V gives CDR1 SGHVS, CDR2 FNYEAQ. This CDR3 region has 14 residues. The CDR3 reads CASSPGTVKETQYF. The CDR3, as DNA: TGTGCCAGCAGCCCCGGGACTGTCAAAGAGACCCAGTACTTC.

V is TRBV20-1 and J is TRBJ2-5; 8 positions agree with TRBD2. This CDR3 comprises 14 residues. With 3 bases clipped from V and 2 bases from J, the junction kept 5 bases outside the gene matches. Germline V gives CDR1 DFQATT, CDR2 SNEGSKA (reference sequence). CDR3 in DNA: TGCAGTGCTAGGTATAGCGGGATTCAAGAGACCCAGTACTTC. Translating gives CSARYSGIQETQYF.